This T cell receptor beta chain was identified during a study of cytomegalovirus exposure and HLA in healthy donors. Study-wide background: Counted in an early data release were 75 million to 85 million unique TCRs from HLA-typed donors. Findings and limits, study-wide: Relative to equally common others, HLA-associated TCR beta chains showed greater clonal expansion in a later analysis. The likely explanation for a cluster of highly shared sequence variants was sequencing artifact.

As for this clone: Its specificity is not known.

Primers for the PCR totalled 60 Vbeta and 13 Jbeta. In the authors' workflow: Unique TCR beta chains numbered 80 million to 95 million in a later analysis, with roughly 11 million shared. Generated by immunoSEQ multiplex PCR, the TCRdb table keeps only in-frame clones and is missing some. From that table come the V and J calls and clone size; the DNA was used to work out D and trimming. The table shows about 120,000 clones, with less than 80% occurring only once. Germline CDR1 SNHLY, CDR2 FYNNEI. This CDR3 has 13 residues. V was shortened by 7 bases and J by 6 bases, with 13 bases between the two germline ends.

What was sequenced was PBMCs. This sequence joins TRBV2 and TRBJ1-5, with a possible D match to TRBD1 (6 bases). This clonotype was sampled from a woman aged 25 to 39 in good health and CMV-seronegative. CDR3 bases: TGTGCCAGCACACCAGGGGTCGGTCAGCCCCAGCATTTT. Amino acids: CASTPGVGQPQHF. The variable domain in full, completed from reference TRBV2 and TRBJ1-5, reads EPEVTQTPSHQVTQMGQEVILRCVPISNHLYFYWYRQILGQKVEFLVSFYNNEISEKSEIFDDQFSVERPDGSNFTLKIRSTKLEDSAMYFCASTPGVGQPQHFGDGTRLSIL.